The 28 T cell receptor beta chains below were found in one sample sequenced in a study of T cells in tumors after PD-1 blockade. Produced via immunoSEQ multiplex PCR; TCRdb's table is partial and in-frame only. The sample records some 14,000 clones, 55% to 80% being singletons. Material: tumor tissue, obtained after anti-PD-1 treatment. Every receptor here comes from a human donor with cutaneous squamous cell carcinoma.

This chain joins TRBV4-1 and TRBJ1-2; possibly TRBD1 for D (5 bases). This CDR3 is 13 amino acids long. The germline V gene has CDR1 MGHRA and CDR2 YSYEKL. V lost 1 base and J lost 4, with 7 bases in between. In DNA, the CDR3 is TGCGCCAGCAGCCAAGGACAGATCTATGGCTACACCTTC. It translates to CASSQGQIYGYTF.

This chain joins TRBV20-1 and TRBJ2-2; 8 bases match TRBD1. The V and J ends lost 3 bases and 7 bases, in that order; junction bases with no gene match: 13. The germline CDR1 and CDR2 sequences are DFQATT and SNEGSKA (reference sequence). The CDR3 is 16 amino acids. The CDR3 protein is CSASWTGTGTFGELFF. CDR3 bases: TGCAGTGCTAGTTGGACGGGGACAGGCACCTTCGGGGAGCTGTTTTTT.

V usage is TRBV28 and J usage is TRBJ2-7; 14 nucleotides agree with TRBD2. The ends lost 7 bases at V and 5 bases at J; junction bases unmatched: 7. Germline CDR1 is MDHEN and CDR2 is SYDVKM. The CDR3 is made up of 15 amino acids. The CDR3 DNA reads TGTGCCAGCACCGGGACTAGCGGGAGTAGGAACGAGCAGTACTTC. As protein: CASTGTSGSRNEQYF.

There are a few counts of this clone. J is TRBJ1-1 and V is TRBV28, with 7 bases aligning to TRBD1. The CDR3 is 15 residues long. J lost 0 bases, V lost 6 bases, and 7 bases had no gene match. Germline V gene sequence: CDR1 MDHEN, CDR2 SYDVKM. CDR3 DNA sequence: TGTGCCAGCAGCAGAGTACAGGGGATGAACACTGAAGCTTTCTTT. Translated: CASSRVQGMNTEAFF.

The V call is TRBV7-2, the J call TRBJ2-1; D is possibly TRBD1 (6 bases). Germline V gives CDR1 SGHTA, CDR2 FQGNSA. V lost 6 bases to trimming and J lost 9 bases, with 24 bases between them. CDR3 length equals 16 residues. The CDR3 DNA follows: TGTGCCAGCAGACTAACGACTGGACAGACCACCGGTGAGCAGTTCTTC. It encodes CASRLTTGQTTGEQFF.

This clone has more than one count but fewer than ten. The CDR3 sequence: CASSFGGGHYGYTF. Here the CDR3 DNA reads TGTGCCAGCAGCTTCGGCGGGGGGCACTATGGCTACACCTTC. V is TRBV5-5 and J is TRBJ1-2; a possible D gene is TRBD1 (6 bases). Trimming removed 2 bases from V and 3 bases from J, with 11 bases in between. The CDR3 spans 14 residues. Germline loops: CDR1 SGHKS, CDR2 YYEKEE (reference sequence). The variable domain in full, with the rest retrieved from reference TRBV5-5 and TRBJ1-2, is DAGVTQSPTHLIKTRGQQVTLRCSPISGHKSVSWYQQVLGQGPQFIFQYYEKEERGRGNFPDRFSARQFPNYSSELNVNALLLGDSALYLCASSFGGGHYGYTFGSGTRLTVV.

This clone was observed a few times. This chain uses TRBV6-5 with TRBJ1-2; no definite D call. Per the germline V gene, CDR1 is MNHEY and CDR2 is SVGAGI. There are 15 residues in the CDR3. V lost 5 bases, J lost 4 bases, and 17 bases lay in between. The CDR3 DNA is TGTGCCAGCAGTCAACAAGGGTCCTTGTCCTATGGCTACACCTTC. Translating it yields CASSQQGSLSYGYTF.

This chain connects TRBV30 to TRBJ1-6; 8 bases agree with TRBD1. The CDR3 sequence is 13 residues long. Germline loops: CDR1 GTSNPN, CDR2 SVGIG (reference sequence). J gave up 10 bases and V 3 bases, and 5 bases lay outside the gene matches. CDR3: CAWSDRGWSPLHF. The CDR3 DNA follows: TGTGCCTGGAGCGACAGGGGTTGGTCACCCCTCCACTTT.

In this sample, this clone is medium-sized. CDR3 nucleotides: TGTGCCAGCAGCGCTCGACAGGGGCCTAGCGATGAGCAGTTCTTC. This codes for CASSARQGPSDEQFF. V usage is TRBV7-2 and J usage is TRBJ2-1, with TRBD1 matching over 8 bases. The J segment lost 8 bases and the V segment lost 5 bases, leaving 11 bases of the junction unmatched. Germline CDR1 is SGHTA and CDR2 is FQGNSA. The CDR3 covers 15 residues.

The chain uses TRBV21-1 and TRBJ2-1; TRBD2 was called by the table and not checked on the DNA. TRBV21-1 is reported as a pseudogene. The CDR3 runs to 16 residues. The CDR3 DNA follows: TGTGCCAGCAGCCCCATTTTGACTAGCGTTCTCAATGAGCAGTTCTTC. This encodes CASSPILTSVLNEQFF.

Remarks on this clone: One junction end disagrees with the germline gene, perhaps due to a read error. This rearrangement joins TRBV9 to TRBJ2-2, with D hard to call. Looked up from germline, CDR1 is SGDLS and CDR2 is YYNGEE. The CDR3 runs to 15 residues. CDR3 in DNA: TGTGCCAGCACCGTAGGAATCGAGAACACCGGGGAGCTGTTTTTT. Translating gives CASTVGIENTGELFF.

The DNA for the CDR3 is TGTGCCAGCAGCCCCGGGACTAGCGCGGACGAGCAGTACTTC. Residues: CASSPGTSADEQYF. The chain carries TRBV7-9 and TRBJ2-7, with 10 nucleotides matching TRBD2. The CDR3 covers 14 residues. Germline loops: CDR1 SEHNR, CDR2 FQNEAQ (reference sequence). The junction had 6 bases not matched to a gene; V was cut back by 5 bases and J by 5 bases.

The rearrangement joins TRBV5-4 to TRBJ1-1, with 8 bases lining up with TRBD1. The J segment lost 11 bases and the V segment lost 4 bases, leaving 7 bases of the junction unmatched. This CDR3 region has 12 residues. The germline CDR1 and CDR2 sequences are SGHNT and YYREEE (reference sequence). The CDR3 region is CASSPTTGEAFF. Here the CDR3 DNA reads TGTGCCAGCAGCCCAACGACAGGGGAGGCTTTCTTT.

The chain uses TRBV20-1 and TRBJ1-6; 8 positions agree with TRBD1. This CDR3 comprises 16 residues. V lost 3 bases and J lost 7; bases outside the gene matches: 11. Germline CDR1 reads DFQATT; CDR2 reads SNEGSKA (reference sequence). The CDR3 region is CSASSQGGIINSPLHF. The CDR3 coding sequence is TGCAGTGCTAGTTCACAGGGGGGAATTATAAATTCACCCCTCCACTTT.

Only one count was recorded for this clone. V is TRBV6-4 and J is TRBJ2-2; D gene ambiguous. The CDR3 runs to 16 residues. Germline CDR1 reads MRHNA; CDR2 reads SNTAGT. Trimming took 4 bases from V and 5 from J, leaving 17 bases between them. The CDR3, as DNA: TGTGCCAGCAGTGTCTCCGGGCCCCCGTGGACCGGGGAGCTGTTTTTT. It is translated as CASSVSGPPWTGELFF.

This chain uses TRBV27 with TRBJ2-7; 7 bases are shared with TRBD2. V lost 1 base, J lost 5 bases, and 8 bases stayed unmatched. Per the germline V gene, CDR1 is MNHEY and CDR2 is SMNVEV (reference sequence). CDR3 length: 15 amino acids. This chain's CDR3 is CASSLWSGTVHEQYF. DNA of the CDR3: TGTGCCAGCAGTTTATGGAGCGGGACTGTCCACGAGCAGTACTTC.

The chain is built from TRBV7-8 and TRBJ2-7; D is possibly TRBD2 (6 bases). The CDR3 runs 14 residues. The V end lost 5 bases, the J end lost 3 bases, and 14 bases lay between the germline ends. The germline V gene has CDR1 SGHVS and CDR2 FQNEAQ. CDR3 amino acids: CASSPRDFHYEQYF. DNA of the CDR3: TGTGCCAGCAGCCCCCGGGACTTCCACTACGAGCAGTACTTC.

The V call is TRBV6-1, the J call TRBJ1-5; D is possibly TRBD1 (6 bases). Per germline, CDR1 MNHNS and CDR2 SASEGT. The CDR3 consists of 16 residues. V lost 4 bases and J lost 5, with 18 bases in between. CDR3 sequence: CASSGKTGRFDQPQHF. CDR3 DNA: TGTGCCAGCAGTGGGAAGACAGGAAGATTCGATCAGCCCCAGCATTTT.

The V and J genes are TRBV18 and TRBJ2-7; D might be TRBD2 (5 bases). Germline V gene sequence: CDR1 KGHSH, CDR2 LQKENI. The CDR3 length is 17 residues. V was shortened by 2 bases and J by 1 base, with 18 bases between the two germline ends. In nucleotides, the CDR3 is TGTGCCAGCTCACCAGGTTTCGAGACACGAGGGTCCTACGAGCAGTACTTC. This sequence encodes CASSPGFETRGSYEQYF.

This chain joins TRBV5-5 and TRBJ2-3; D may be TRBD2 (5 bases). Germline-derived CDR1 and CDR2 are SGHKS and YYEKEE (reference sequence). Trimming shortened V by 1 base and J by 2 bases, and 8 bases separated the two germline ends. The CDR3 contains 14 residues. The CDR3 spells CASSLLDFTDTQYF. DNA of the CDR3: TGTGCCAGCAGCTTGTTGGACTTCACAGATACGCAGTATTTT.

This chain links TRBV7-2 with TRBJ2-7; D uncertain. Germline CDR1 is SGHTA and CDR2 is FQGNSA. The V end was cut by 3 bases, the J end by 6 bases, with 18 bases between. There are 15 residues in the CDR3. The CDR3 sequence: CASSFLGKGESEQYF. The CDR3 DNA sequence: TGTGCCAGCAGCTTTCTCGGTAAAGGAGAAAGCGAGCAGTACTTC.

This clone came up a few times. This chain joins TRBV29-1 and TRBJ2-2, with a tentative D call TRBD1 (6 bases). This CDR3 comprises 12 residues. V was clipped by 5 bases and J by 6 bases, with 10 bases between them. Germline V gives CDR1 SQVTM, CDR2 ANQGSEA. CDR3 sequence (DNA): TGCAGCGTTAATGGGGGCCCCGGGGAGCTGTTTTTT. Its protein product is CSVNGGPGELFF.

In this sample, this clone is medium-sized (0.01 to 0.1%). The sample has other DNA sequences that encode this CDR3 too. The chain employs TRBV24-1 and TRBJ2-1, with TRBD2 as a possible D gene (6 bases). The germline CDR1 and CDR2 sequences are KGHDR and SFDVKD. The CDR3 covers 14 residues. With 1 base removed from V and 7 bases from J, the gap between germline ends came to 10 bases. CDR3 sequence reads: CATSDFLGRNEQFF. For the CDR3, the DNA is TGTGCCACCAGTGATTTTTTGGGGAGGAATGAGCAGTTCTTC.

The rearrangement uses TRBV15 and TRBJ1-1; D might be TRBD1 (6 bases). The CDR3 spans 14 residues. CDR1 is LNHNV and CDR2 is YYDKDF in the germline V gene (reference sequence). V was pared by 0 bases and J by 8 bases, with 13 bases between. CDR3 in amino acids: CATSREGAGFEAFF. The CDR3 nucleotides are TGTGCCACCAGCAGAGAGGGGGCAGGGTTCGAAGCTTTCTTT.

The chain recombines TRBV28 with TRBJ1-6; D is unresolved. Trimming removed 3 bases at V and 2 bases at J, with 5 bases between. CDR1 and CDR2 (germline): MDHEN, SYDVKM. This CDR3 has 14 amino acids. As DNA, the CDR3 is TGTGCCAGCAGTTTTGAGACCTATAATTCACCCCTCCACTTT. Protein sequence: CASSFETYNSPLHF.

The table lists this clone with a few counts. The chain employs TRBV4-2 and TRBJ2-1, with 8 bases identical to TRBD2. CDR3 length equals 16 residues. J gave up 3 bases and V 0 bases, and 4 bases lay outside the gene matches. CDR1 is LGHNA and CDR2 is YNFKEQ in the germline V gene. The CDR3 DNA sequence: TGTGCCAGCAGCCAAGAGCGGGGGGTTTACTACAATGAGCAGTTCTTC. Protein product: CASSQERGVYYNEQFF.

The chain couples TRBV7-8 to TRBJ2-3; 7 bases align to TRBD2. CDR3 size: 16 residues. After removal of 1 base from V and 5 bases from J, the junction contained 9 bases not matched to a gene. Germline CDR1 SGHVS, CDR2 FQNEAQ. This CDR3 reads CASSLDVMGRVDTQYF. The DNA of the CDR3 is TGTGCCAGCAGCTTAGACGTGATGGGGAGGGTAGATACGCAGTATTTT.

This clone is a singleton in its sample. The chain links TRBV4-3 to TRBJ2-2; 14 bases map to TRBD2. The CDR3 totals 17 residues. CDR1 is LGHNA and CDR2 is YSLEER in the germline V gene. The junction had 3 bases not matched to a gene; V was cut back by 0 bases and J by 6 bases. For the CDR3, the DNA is TGCGCCAGCAGCCAAGATTGGGGACTAGCGGGAGCCGGGGAGCTGTTTTTT. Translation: CASSQDWGLAGAGELFF.